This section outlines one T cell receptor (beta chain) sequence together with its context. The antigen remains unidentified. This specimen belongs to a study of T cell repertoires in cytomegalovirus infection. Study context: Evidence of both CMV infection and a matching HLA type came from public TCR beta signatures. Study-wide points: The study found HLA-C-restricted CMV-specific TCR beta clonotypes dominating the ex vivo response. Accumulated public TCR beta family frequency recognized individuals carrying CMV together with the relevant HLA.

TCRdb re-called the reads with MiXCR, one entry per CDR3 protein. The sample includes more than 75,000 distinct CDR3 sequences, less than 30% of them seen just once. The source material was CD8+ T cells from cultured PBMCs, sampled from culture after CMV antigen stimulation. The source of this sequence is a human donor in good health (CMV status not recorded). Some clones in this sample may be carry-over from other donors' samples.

The CDR3: CAISEAGDREETQYF. DNA of the CDR3: TGTGCCATCAGTGAGGCTGGGGACAGGGAAGAGACCCAGTACTTC. The chain joins TRBV10-3 to TRBJ2-5; 9 positions agree with TRBD1. The CDR3 has 15 amino acids. Germline lookup yields CDR1 ENHRY and CDR2 SYGVKD. Unmatched junction bases numbered 4, after V lost 2 bases and J lost 3 bases.